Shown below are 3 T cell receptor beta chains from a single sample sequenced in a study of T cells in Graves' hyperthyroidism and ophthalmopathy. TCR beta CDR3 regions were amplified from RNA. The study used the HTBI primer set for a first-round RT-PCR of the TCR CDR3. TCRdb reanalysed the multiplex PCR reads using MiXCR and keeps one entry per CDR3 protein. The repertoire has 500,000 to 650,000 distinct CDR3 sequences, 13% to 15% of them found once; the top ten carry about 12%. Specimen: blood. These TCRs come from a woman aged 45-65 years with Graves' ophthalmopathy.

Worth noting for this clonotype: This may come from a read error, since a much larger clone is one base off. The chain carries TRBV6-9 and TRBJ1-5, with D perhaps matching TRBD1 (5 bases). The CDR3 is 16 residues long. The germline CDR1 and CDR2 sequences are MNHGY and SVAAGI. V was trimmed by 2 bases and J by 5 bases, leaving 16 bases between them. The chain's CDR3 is CASSYGAGDPDQPQHF. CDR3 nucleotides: TGTGCCAGCAGTTATGGGGCAGGAGACCCAGATCAGCCCCAGCATTTT.

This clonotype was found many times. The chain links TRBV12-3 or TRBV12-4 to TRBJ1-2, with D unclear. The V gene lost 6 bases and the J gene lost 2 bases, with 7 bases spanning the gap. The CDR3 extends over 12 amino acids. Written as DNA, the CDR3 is TGTGCCAGCAGCAACACCAACTATGGCTACACCTTC. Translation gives CASSNTNYGYTF.

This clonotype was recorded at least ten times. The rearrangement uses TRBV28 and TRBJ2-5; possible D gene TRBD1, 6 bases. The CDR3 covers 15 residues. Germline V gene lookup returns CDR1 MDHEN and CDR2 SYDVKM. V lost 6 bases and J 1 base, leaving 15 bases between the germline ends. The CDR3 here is CASSTTDRAQETQYF. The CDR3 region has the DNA TGTGCCAGCAGCACTACGGACAGAGCCCAAGAGACCCAGTACTTC.